This T cell receptor (beta chain) was found in a study of STAT5B mutations in CD4+ large granular lymphocyte leukemia. Some clones are missing from TCRdb's copy, which holds only in-frame ones; the method was immunoSEQ multiplex PCR. The repertoire includes about 37,000 clones, about 85% of them detected once, and approximately 3.2% sits in the top ten. Trimming took 7 bases from V and 1 from J, leaving 15 bases between them. Germline V gives CDR1 SEHNR, CDR2 FQNEAQ (reference sequence). This CDR3 comprises 15 residues. The chain is built from TRBV7-9 and TRBJ2-3; either TRBD1 or TRBD2 may fit D (5 bases each). The receptor was derived from a human donor in good health. Specimen: CD4+ T cells from blood buffy coats. The CDR3 here is CASTPGTEGTDTQYF. The CDR3, as DNA: TGTGCCAGCACCCCAGGGACGGAGGGCACAGATACGCAGTATTTT.